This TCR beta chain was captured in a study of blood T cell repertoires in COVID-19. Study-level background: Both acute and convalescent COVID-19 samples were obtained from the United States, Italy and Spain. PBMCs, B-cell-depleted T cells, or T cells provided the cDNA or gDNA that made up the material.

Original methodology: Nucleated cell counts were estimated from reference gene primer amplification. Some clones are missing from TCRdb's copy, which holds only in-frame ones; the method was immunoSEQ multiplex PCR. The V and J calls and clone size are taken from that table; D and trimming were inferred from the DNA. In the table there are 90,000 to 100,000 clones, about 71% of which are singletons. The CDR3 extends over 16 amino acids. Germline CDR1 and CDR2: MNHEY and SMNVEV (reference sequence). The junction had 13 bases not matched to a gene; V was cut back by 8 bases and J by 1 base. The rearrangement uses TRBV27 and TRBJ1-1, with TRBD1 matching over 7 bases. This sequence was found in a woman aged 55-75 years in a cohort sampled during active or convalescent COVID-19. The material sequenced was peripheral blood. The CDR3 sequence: CASYKQGIISNTEAFF. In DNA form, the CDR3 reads TGTGCCAGCTACAAACAGGGGATCATATCGAACACTGAAGCTTTCTTT.